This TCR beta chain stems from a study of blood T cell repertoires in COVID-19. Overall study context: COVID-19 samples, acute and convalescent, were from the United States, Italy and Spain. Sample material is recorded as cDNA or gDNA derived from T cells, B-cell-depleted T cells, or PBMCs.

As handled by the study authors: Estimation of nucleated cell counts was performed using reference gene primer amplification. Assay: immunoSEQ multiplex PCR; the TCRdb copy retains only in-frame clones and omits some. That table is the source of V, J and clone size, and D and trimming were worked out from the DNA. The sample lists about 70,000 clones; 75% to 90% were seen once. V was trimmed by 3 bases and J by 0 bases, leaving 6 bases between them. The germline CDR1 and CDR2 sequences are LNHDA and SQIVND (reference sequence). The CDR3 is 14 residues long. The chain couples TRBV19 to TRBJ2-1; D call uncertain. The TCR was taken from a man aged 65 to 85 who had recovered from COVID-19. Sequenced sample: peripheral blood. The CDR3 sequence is CASSISRSYNEQFF. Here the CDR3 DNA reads TGTGCCAGTAGTATCTCGCGCTCCTACAATGAGCAGTTCTTC. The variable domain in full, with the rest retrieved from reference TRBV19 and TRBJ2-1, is DGGITQSPKYLFRKEGQNVTLSCEQNLNHDAMYWYRQDPGQGLRLIYYSQIVNDFQKGDIAEGYSVSREKKESFPLTVTSAQKNPTAFYLCASSISRSYNEQFFGPGTRLTVL.